In this sample, the clone carrying this TCR beta chain turned up many times. The antigen remains unidentified. This specimen comes from a study of Graves' ophthalmopathy and Graves' hyperthyroidism. Recruitment covered hyperthyroidism patients aged 18 to 65 whose new diagnosis was of under 2 months' duration. Germline trimming cut 5 bases from V and 6 bases from J; bases unmatched to any gene: 11. Germline CDR1 and CDR2: LNHNV and YYDKDF (reference sequence). CDR3 length: 15 amino acids. Researchers took RNA transcripts and amplified TCR beta CDR3 regions from them. A first-round RT-PCR used HTBI primers, followed by a second-round multiplex PCR. Each CDR3 protein is one row after TCRdb ran MiXCR on the multiplex PCR reads. The sample has over a million distinct CDR3 sequences; approximately 35% are singletons. Study-wide results and caveats: Ophthalmopathy progression prediction by the model yielded a sensitivity of more than 60% and a specificity of under 85%.

This chain connects TRBV15 to TRBJ2-7; TRBD1 matches 9 bases. This sequence originates from an adult man with Graves' hyperthyroidism. Sequenced input: peripheral blood or thyroid tissue (not recorded which). CDR3 in DNA: TGTGCCACCAGCGGAAAGCCGGGACAGGGAGTCGAGCAGTACTTC. Translating gives CATSGKPGQGVEQYF.